The text below deals with one T cell receptor beta chain. Which antigen it targets is not known. Base quality data are lacking; no much larger clone is found one base away. The sample is drawn from a study of cytomegalovirus exposure and HLA in healthy donors (dated by TCRdb to 2016 to 2017). About the investigation overall: An earlier analysis of 550 to 700 of the donors reported 250 to 300 Gb of sequence data and approximately 110 million unique TCR beta sequences from 150 million to 200 million T cells. An earlier analysis of 500 to 750 of the donors applied high-throughput TCR beta sequencing to assess whether each TCR beta V gene segment acted as functional or pseudogenic. HLA typing covered class I and class II loci at four-digit resolution. A separate validation cohort of about 110 different subjects was used in addition to the roughly 720-subject first cohort. The study was designed to test whether signatures of past pathogen exposure could be identified by cataloging public T cell receptors. Of the roughly 430 genotyped donors, 65% to 90% fell in the genetic ancestry cluster associated with self-reported Caucasian donors. In the later analysis, no new phenotypic data were used to find candidate immune exposures; instead, reliance was placed on TCR beta sequences and their occurrence across donors. Several DR-DQ haplotypes were handled as single units for association and clustering, since linkage in the cohort was strong. The study profiled the T cell repertoires of 666 subjects by immunosequencing and related them to cytomegalovirus serostatus. Approximately 310 gigabases of sequencing data and around 85 million unique TCR sequences made up an early release that covered over 550 HLA-typed donors. High-throughput TCR immunosequencing, statistical association of individual TCRs with disease status, and machine learning were combined to predict cytomegalovirus infection status. The number of donors typed differed by locus, with roughly 629-640 for A, B, C, DRB1 and DQB1, more than 500 for DQA1, about 610 for DPA1, and around 460 for DPB1. A later analysis re-examined previously published TCR beta repertoires from more than 600 donors and added high-resolution HLA genotyping to investigate patterns of TCR occurrence. A later genetic analysis used genome-wide SNP genotypes for 398 of the 666 donors, treating that subset as a discovery cohort. Every discovery cohort repertoire had been produced on one sequencing platform. Donor age, sex, ethnicity and CMV serostatus were compiled alongside the repertoire data. Among 300 to 500 genotyped donors of the cohort, an average of around 220,000 unique TCR beta nucleotide sequences was sequenced per donor, of which roughly 17% were non-productive. What the authors observed across the whole study: Broadly in line with IMGT annotations, most TCR beta V segments showed up in productive rearrangements about 87% or about 30% of the time in an earlier analysis of around 600 of the donors. Most TCR sequences were seen in very few donors, while some public TCRs were found in many individuals. A later genetic analysis reported fewer N-insertions in productive TCRs among donors in an Asian-associated ancestry cluster than the roughly 650-donor mean. Only TCR beta chains were sequenced in this cohort, and the absence of alpha or paired-chain data limited detectable features. In a later analysis, the rate of TCR association differed among HLA loci, with DRB1 alleles having the most associated TCRs and HLA-C alleles having the fewest. Because counts were too low, about 18 rarely observed V segments, including chromosome 9 orphons, were excluded from the earlier analysis of around 590 of the donors. Compared with equally common non-associated chains, HLA-associated TCR beta chains in a later analysis were more clonally expanded and had lower generation probabilities. The presence/absence analyses assumed that sequencing depth was roughly uniform across donors, and that assumption may not be true. In the study, 164 TCR beta chains were listed as associated with cytomegalovirus. Some IMGT-functional V segments, including TRBV6-2 and TRBV6-3, could not be told apart with the 87-base-pair reads, so those segments were excluded. In vitro tests confirmed that a few of the cytomegalovirus-associated TCR beta chains recognize cytomegalovirus antigens. For the cohort, immune exposure information was limited to CMV serostatus. A further reported finding was that TCR beta sequences accurately predicted the HLA-A and HLA-B alleles for most subjects in the first cohort. In a later analysis, most CMV-associated TCR beta chains were found to appear HLA-restricted, with HLA associations seemingly driven largely by CMV exposure. In both the original and validation cohorts, the classifier was reported to diagnose cytomegalovirus status with high specificity and sensitivity. Because HLA typing was unavailable for some donors at each locus, only the typed subset was used in association tests. At a false discovery rate of 0.05, a later analysis linked 16,951 TCR beta sequences to specific HLA alleles. Several of the top co-occurrence clusters appeared to be linked to parvovirus B19, influenza, CMV and Epstein-Barr virus, according to a later analysis. According to the authors, the approach could potentially be generalized to other disease states and immunological phenotypes. Assigning TCR associations to individual alleles was difficult when HLA alleles, especially DR and DQ, strongly co-occurred. Correlated functional status among segregating V segments might be attributable to linkage disequilibrium, but an unknown experimental factor could not be ruled out. A later genetic analysis associated a missense DCLRE1C variant with V-gene and J-gene trimming of TCR beta chains, and an independent cohort replicated the association. A group of highly shared sequence variants was considered likely to be a technical artifact of the sequencing pipeline.

Libraries were built with the immunoSEQ multiplex PCR assay. A mixture of 60 forward primers for TCR Vbeta segments and 13 reverse primers for TCR Jbeta segments was used in the multiplex PCR. A multiplex PCR assay on genomic DNA amplified the CDR3 region of rearranged TCR beta genes. Amplified TCR beta libraries were sequenced as 87-base-pair reads on the Illumina HiSeq System. The source study handled its data this way. A later analysis counted some 80 million unique TCR beta chains across the 666 repertoires, and around 9.9 million of these chains were shared by at least two donors. Raw reads were error-corrected and collapsed into unique sequences with a nearest-neighbor algorithm that merged closely related sequences to remove PCR and sequencing errors. To assign V, D and J gene segments, CDR3 sequences were aligned to IMGT reference sequences. For a sequence to be retained, at least a six-nucleotide match to both a V gene segment and a J gene segment was required. Rearrangements were classified as productive when the CDR3 lacked stop codons and remained in frame with V and J, and all other rearrangements were classified as non-productive. Following IMGT convention, CDR3 was defined as the stretch from the second conserved V-encoded cysteine up to the conserved J-encoded phenylalanine. In an earlier analysis of approximately 500 of the donors, sequences lacking an unambiguous match to a single V gene segment were excluded. An earlier analysis of 587 of the donors classified V segments as functional when productive rearrangements were above 56.7% and as segregating when the standard deviation between donors was above 5%. To diagnose cytomegalovirus status from the catalog of TCR beta chain sequences, a statistical classification framework was built. A later analysis assigned V and J genes by comparing TCR nucleotide sequences with IMGT/GENE-DB human TR gene sequences. The TCRdist pipeline was used in a later analysis to assign CDR3 sequences and most-parsimonious VDJ recombination scenarios. In a later analysis, every TCR beta chain was defined by the combination of its CDR3 amino acid sequence and its V-gene family, and reads without a unique V-gene family were dropped. In a later analysis, approximately 590 highly shared, low-generation-probability nucleotide sequences were removed to address suspected cross-contamination and a sequencing artifact. A later analysis calculated a clonal expansion index for each public chain from normalized within-repertoire ranks of inferred template counts. Generation probabilities in a later analysis came from a VDJ recombination model fitted to out-of-frame rearrangements, and those results were checked against IGoR. In a later analysis, hypergeometric tests were used to score TCR-TCR, TCR-HLA and TCR-CMV co-occurrence, with a repertoire-size bias correction applied to TCR pairs. A later analysis estimated false discovery rates by permuting HLA or CMV assignments 20 times. A later analysis grouped co-occurring TCRs with DBSCAN, adding TCRdist sequence similarity when clustering within HLA-allele-positive subsets. Repertoires with fewer than 30,000 or more than 120,000 public chains were left out of co-occurrence clustering, as were five repertoires with anomalous nucleotide sharing. TCRdb provides this immuneACCESS table in a form limited to in-frame rearrangements. Some clones are lacking; in checked studies, under half of them reflect an unresolved V gene, and why the rest are absent is not known. V and J calls and clone size come straight from that table; D and trimming were deduced from the DNA. For this sample the table gives 150,000 to 200,000 clones, of which roughly 72% were detected only once. Approximately 7.1% of the sample is held by the ten biggest clonotypes.

In total, roughly 670 healthy bone marrow donors made up the cohort. All cohort members were sampled while nominally healthy, although unrecorded immune exposures were likely present. The donor was CMV seropositive and belonged to the group of over 250 seropositive cohort members. A peripheral blood sample was collected from each donor, and TCR beta sequencing was performed on peripheral blood mononuclear cells. Genomic DNA was extracted from the blood cell samples with the Qiagen DNeasy Blood Extraction Kit. Sequences PRHDT (CDR1) and FYEKMQ (CDR2) are obtained from the germline V gene (reference sequence). V lost 5 bases and J lost 0 bases; the stretch between them is 8 bases long. From cysteine to phenylalanine, the CDR3 is 14 amino acids long. Of all the DNA, just the CDR3 is kept, 42 bases in frame from base 1.

Source material: PBMCs. This clonotype was obtained from a man aged 35 to 55 in good health and CMV-seropositive. The sequence joins TRBV13 to TRBJ1-3; the D segment cannot be called with confidence. The nucleotides are TGTGCCAGCAGCCCCACGGGCTCTGGAAACACCATATATTTT. The translation is CASSPTGSGNTIYF.